The rows below give T cell receptor beta chains drawn from one sample of a study of cytomegalovirus exposure and HLA in healthy donors. Measured with immunoSEQ multiplex PCR; TCRdb has only the in-frame clones, and not every one. The table includes 200,000 or so clones, 85% detected once. The sample consisted of PBMCs. The receptor set was obtained from a human donor in good health. Both conserved end residues are part of each CDR3. D genes are given only for firm matches. The size of a clone is reported for some rows only, either as once, few or many, or as a class for expanded clones.

clone size | J gene | D gene | V gene | CDR3 DNA | CDR3 protein
. | TRBJ2-7 | TRBD1 | TRBV28 | TGTGCCAGCAGTCTAGCCGACAGGGGGCCCTACGAGCAGTACTTC | CASSLADRGPYEQYF
. | TRBJ2-2 | . | TRBV18 | TGTGCCAGCTCCGCTACACCCCGGGAGAACACCGGGGAGCTGTTTTTT | CASSATPRENTGELFF
. | TRBJ2-7 | TRBD1 | TRBV7-8 | TGTGCCAGCAGCTTTACTGACAGGGGCCACGAGCAGTACTTC | CASSFTDRGHEQYF
. | TRBJ2-7 | TRBD1 | TRBV9 | TGTGCCAGCAGTCGACAGGGCCTCTCCTACGAGCAGTACTTC | CASSRQGLSYEQYF
. | TRBJ2-3 | . | TRBV5-6 | TGTGCCAGCAGCTTGGGTCGCAGGGTCGCAGATACGCAGTATTTT | CASSLGRRVADTQYF
. | TRBJ2-7 | TRBD1 | TRBV27 | TGTGCCAGCAGTTTATCACAGGGGGCCTTCTACGAGCAGTACTTC | CASSLSQGAFYEQYF
. | TRBJ2-7 | TRBD1 | TRBV11-2 | TGTGCCAGCAGCTTAGGGGACAGGACGCGTAACTCCTACGAGCAGTACTTC | CASSLGDRTRNSYEQYF
. | TRBJ1-4 | . | TRBV5-1 | TGCGCCAGCAGCGTGACAGGAAGTCATGAAAAACTGTTTTTT | CASSVTGSHEKLFF
few | TRBJ1-5 | . | TRBV7-9 | TGTGCCAGCAGCTTAGGAGGGTGGCAGCCCCAGCATTTT | CASSLGGWQPQHF
. | TRBJ1-1 | TRBD1 | TRBV28 | TGTGCCAGCAGTCCCGGGACAGGGTCTAGCTGGATATTGAACACTGAAGCTTTCTTT | CASSPGTGSSWILNTEAFF
. | TRBJ2-3 | . | TRBV29-1 | TGCAGCGTAAGGATTCCGGGGTACACGCAGTATTTT | CSVRIPGYTQYF
. | TRBJ2-1 | TRBD2 | TRBV11-3 | TGTGCCAGCAGCTTAAGTCGCAGCGGGAGGTTGGGTGAGCAGTTCTTC | CASSLSRSGRLGEQFF